One sample yielded the 24 T cell receptor beta chains listed below, sequenced in a study of blood T cell repertoires in COVID-19. TCRdb's table, derived via immunoSEQ multiplex PCR, lists solely in-frame clones and lacks some. The sample has roughly 190,000 clones; 65% to 85% are singletons. The specimen sequenced was peripheral blood. The receptors originated from a man aged 50-59 years with active or convalescent COVID-19.

This clone appeared a single time. The genes are TRBV25-1 and TRBJ1-1; the D is unclear. There are 12 residues in the CDR3. In germline, CDR1 is MGHDK, CDR2 SYGVNS. The germline V and J ends were trimmed by 6 bases and 4 bases, with 9 bases remaining between them. CDR3 sequence reads: CASRRGGTEAFF. For the CDR3, the DNA is TGTGCCAGCAGGAGAGGAGGCACTGAAGCTTTCTTT. The whole variable domain, filled in from reference TRBV25-1 and TRBJ1-1, reads EADIYQTPRYLVIGTGKKITLECSQTMGHDKMYWYQQDPGMELHLIHYSYGVNSTEKGDLSSESTVSRIRTEHFPLTLESARPSHTSQYLCASRRGGTEAFFGQGTRLTVV.

The J gene is TRBJ1-4, the V gene TRBV27; a possible D gene is TRBD1 (5 bases). This CDR3 has 15 residues. Germline values: CDR1 MNHEY, CDR2 SMNVEV (reference sequence). Trimming shortened V by 5 bases and J by 2 bases, and 12 bases separated the two germline ends. DNA of the CDR3: TGTGCCAGCAGTCCACGACAGCAGACTAATGAAAAACTGTTTTTT. It translates to CASSPRQQTNEKLFF.

The V call is TRBV4-1, the J call TRBJ1-5; D is possibly TRBD1 (5 bases). The V end lost 0 bases, the J end lost 7 bases, and 13 bases lay between the germline ends. The CDR3 is made up of 15 amino acids. Germline values: CDR1 MGHRA, CDR2 YSYEKL. CDR3 DNA sequence: TGCGCCAGCAGCCAAGAAAGGGGTGGAGAGCAGCCCCAGCATTTT. Protein: CASSQERGGEQPQHF.

This rearrangement joins TRBV24-1 to TRBJ2-1; D call uncertain. Per the germline V gene, CDR1 is KGHDR and CDR2 is SFDVKD. CDR3 length: 13 residues. V lost 5 bases to trimming and J lost 6 bases, with 10 bases between them. The CDR3, as DNA: TGTGCCACCAGTGTTCCCGTGCGCAATGAGCAGTTCTTC. It yields the protein CATSVPVRNEQFF.

The rearrangement joins TRBV2 to TRBJ1-2, with 8 bases identical to TRBD1. The CDR3 contains 14 residues. V was clipped by 11 bases and J by 1 base; unmatched bases: 9. Germline values: CDR1 SNHLY, CDR2 FYNNEI. The DNA of the CDR3 is TGTGCCCGCACCCAGACAGGGGTTAACTATGGCTACACCTTC. Its translation: CARTQTGVNYGYTF.

This clone was recorded once. V gene TRBV5-6 combines with J gene TRBJ2-7; 11 bases align to TRBD1. The germline V gene encodes CDR1 SGHDT and CDR2 YYEEEE. This CDR3 has 16 residues. V dropped 1 base and J dropped 4; count of bases not matched to a gene: 7. The CDR3 bases are TGTGCCAGCAGCTTGACGCCGGGACAGGGGGTTTACGAGCAGTACTTC. The encoded protein is CASSLTPGQGVYEQYF.

As to this clone: Relative to the germline gene, one junction end is altered; a read error may explain this. The rearrangement links TRBV6-4 to TRBJ2-3; TRBD2 might be the D (5 bases). The CDR3 extends over 14 amino acids. Germline V CDR1 and CDR2: MRHNA, SNTAGT. In nucleotides, the CDR3 is TGTACCAGCAGTTGGCGGGTAAACACAGATACGCAGTATTTT. Encoded protein: CTSSWRVNTDTQYF.

This clone was picked up one time. The rearrangement links TRBV19 to TRBJ2-5, with 9 nucleotides matching TRBD1. V trimming: 6 bases; J trimming: 5 bases; junction bases outside the gene matches: 7. The CDR3 covers 14 residues. CDR1 is LNHDA and CDR2 is SQIVND in the germline V gene (reference sequence). CDR3 region: CASSWDRARETQYF. The CDR3 DNA follows: TGTGCCAGTAGCTGGGACAGGGCTCGGGAGACCCAGTACTTC. The full variable domain, rest sourced from reference TRBV19 and TRBJ2-5, is DGGITQSPKYLFRKEGQNVTLSCEQNLNHDAMYWYRQDPGQGLRLIYYSQIVNDFQKGDIAEGYSVSREKKESFPLTVTSAQKNPTAFYLCASSWDRARETQYFGPGTRLLVL.

This chain connects TRBV6-5 to TRBJ2-7, with D possibly TRBD2 on 5 matching bases. Per germline, CDR1 MNHEY and CDR2 SVGAGI. V gave up 4 bases and J gave up 0 bases, with 10 bases separating them. This CDR3 is built from 14 residues. CDR3 protein: CASSSTGSSYEQYF. In DNA, the CDR3 is TGTGCCAGCAGTTCGACGGGGAGCTCCTACGAGCAGTACTTC.

The V gene is TRBV5-4, the J gene TRBJ2-7; D perhaps matches TRBD2 (6 bases). Germline CDR1 SGHNT, CDR2 YYREEE (reference sequence). V gave up 4 bases and J gave up 0 bases, with 11 bases separating them. There are 14 residues in the CDR3. The CDR3 loop is CASSRGKSSYEQYF. CDR3 DNA sequence: TGTGCCAGCAGCCGCGGGAAATCCTCCTACGAGCAGTACTTC. Looking up the rest from reference TRBV5-4 and TRBJ2-7 gives the full variable domain: ETGVTQSPTHLIKTRGQQVTLRCSSQSGHNTVSWYQQALGQGPQFIFQYYREEENGRGNFPPRFSGLQFPNYSSELNVNALELDDSALYLCASSRGKSSYEQYFGPGTRLTVT.

The chain combines TRBV4-1 with TRBJ2-1; 10 nucleotides align to TRBD1. There are 15 residues in the CDR3. In germline, CDR1 is MGHRA, CDR2 YSYEKL. Trimming took 5 bases from V and 10 from J; bases not matched to a gene: 11. The CDR3 DNA reads as TGCGCCAGCAGCAAATCCGGGACAGGGGAAGGCGAGCAGTTCTTC. It yields the protein CASSKSGTGEGEQFF.

This chain joins TRBV6-2 or TRBV6-3 and TRBJ1-4, with D uncertain. With 2 bases removed from V and 5 bases from J, the gap between germline ends came to 15 bases. CDR1 and CDR2 from the germline V gene are MNHEY and SVGEGT. The CDR3 runs to 16 residues. CDR3 amino acids: CASSYGQVAGNEKLFF. Here the CDR3 DNA reads TGTGCCAGCAGTTACGGCCAAGTGGCAGGAAATGAAAAACTGTTTTTT.

This rearrangement joins TRBV6-2 or TRBV6-3 to TRBJ2-1; D unclear. The CDR3 spans 12 residues. Germline lookup yields CDR1 MNHEY and CDR2 SVGEGT. The germline V and J ends were trimmed by 4 bases and 7 bases, with 8 bases remaining between them. The CDR3 nucleotides read TGTGCCAGCAGTTGGCCACTAAATGAGCAGTTCTTC. It encodes CASSWPLNEQFF.

V and J are TRBV19 and TRBJ1-2; D call uncertain. The CDR3 consists of 15 residues. The germline V gene encodes CDR1 LNHDA and CDR2 SQIVND (reference sequence). V was pared by 5 bases and J by 0 bases, with 13 bases between. This CDR3 reads CASSLQRGTNYGYTF. Here the CDR3 DNA reads TGTGCCAGTAGTCTGCAGCGTGGCACTAACTATGGCTACACCTTC.

This rearrangement joins TRBV10-1 to TRBJ2-3; 7 positions agree with TRBD1. The germline gives CDR1 WNHNN, CDR2 SYGVQD (reference sequence). Trimming at V came to 5 bases and at J to 0 bases, leaving 8 bases not matched to a gene. The CDR3 sequence is 16 residues long. The CDR3 DNA is TGCGCCAGCAGTCAGGACAGGTCTATTAGCACAGATACGCAGTATTTT. It yields the protein CASSQDRSISTDTQYF.

The rearrangement uses TRBV28 and TRBJ2-1, with TRBD2 identical over 8 bases. V dropped 6 bases and J dropped 2; count of bases not matched to a gene: 6. This CDR3 has 15 residues. Germline CDR1 MDHEN, CDR2 SYDVKM. This CDR3 is CASSETSATYNEQFF. For the CDR3, the DNA is TGTGCCAGCAGCGAGACTAGCGCAACCTACAATGAGCAGTTCTTC. The whole variable domain, remainder taken from reference TRBV28 and TRBJ2-1, is DVKVTQSSRYLVKRTGEKVFLECVQDMDHENMFWYRQDPGLGLRLIYFSYDVKMKEKGDIPEGYSVSREKKERFSLILESASTNQTSMYLCASSETSATYNEQFFGPGTRLTVL.

This chain links TRBV5-1 with TRBJ1-3, with a tentative D call TRBD1 (6 bases). Trimming pared 5 bases from V and 4 bases from J, leaving 16 bases between. Germline assignment: CDR1 SGHRS and CDR2 YFSETQ. The CDR3 spans 15 residues. In DNA form, the CDR3 reads TGCGCCAGCAGTTATACAGGGTCTTCAGGAAACACCATATATTTT. It translates to CASSYTGSSGNTIYF.

The chain has TRBV18 and TRBJ2-7, with D maybe TRBD1 (5 bases). The germline V gene has CDR1 KGHSH and CDR2 LQKENI. This CDR3 region has 14 residues. V gave up 1 base and J gave up 2 bases, with 9 bases separating them. The CDR3 is CASSPQGLPYEQYF. The CDR3 DNA reads TGTGCCAGCTCACCACAGGGGCTACCCTACGAGCAGTACTTC.

This clone was found a few times. This sequence joins TRBV28 and TRBJ2-2; D is possibly TRBD2 (6 bases). There are 14 residues in the CDR3. The germline V gene encodes CDR1 MDHEN and CDR2 SYDVKM. Trimming stripped 6 bases from V and 2 bases from J, with 10 bases between. DNA for the CDR3: TGTGCCAGCAGGGGGGGAACTAACACCGGGGAGCTGTTTTTT. The encoded protein is CASRGGTNTGELFF.

The chain links TRBV10-1 to TRBJ2-5; 14 bases match TRBD2. The CDR3 length is 15 residues. Germline V gives CDR1 WNHNN, CDR2 SYGVQD (reference sequence). Germline trimming cut 5 bases from V and 3 bases from J; bases unmatched to any gene: 2. In DNA, the CDR3 is TGCGCCAGCAGTACGGGACTAGCGGGAGAAGAGACCCAGTACTTC. It encodes CASSTGLAGEETQYF.

CDR3: CASSTGGQAGQPQHF. CDR3 sequence (DNA): TGTGCCAGCAGTACGGGCGGACAGGCAGGTCAGCCCCAGCATTTT. The V call is TRBV6-5, the J call TRBJ1-5, with 7 bases matching TRBD1. J gave up 6 bases and V 5 bases, and 10 bases lay outside the gene matches. The CDR3 length is 15 residues. Looked up from germline, CDR1 is MNHEY and CDR2 is SVGAGI.

The chain employs TRBV9 and TRBJ1-5; D is uncertain. CDR1 and CDR2 from the germline V gene are SGDLS and YYNGEE. Trimming shortened V by 1 base and J by 6 bases, and 14 bases separated the two germline ends. There are 15 residues in the CDR3. The CDR3 loop reads CASSVSGATSQPQHF. CDR3 DNA: TGTGCCAGCAGCGTATCGGGTGCTACCAGTCAGCCCCAGCATTTT. Full variable domain (rest looked up from reference TRBV9 and TRBJ1-5): DSGVTQTPKHLITATGQRVTLRCSPRSGDLSVYWYQQSLDQGLQFLIQYYNGEERAKGNILERFSAQQFPDLHSELNLSSLELGDSALYFCASSVSGATSQPQHFGDGTRLSIL.

The chain uses TRBV7-2 and TRBJ1-2, with a tentative D call TRBD1 (5 bases). Trimming cost V 5 bases and J 1 base, with 11 bases left between them. CDR1 is SGHTA, CDR2 FQGNSA, per germline. The CDR3 spans 14 residues. The CDR3 reads CASSIDDSNYGYTF. CDR3 sequence (DNA): TGTGCCAGCAGCATAGACGACAGTAACTATGGCTACACCTTC.

The chain has TRBV7-9 and TRBJ2-5, with TRBD1 identical over 9 bases. CDR3 size: 14 residues. The V segment lost 4 bases and the J segment 2 bases; nucleotides outside the gene matches: 2. CDR1 SEHNR and CDR2 FQNEAQ come from the germline V gene (reference sequence). The CDR3 region has the DNA TGTGCCAGCAGCTCAGGACAGGGGCAAGAGACCCAGTACTTC. This encodes CASSSGQGQETQYF.